These T cell receptor beta chains were read from a single sample in a study of T cells after posttransplantation cyclophosphamide. Using immunoSEQ multiplex PCR, the repertoire was profiled, and TCRdb retains in-frame clones only, with some absent. The table lists over 9,000 clones, about 95% of them singletons, with roughly 0.3% in the top ten. Source material: naive CD8+ T cells sorted from PBMCs. Receptor source: a man younger than 45 in good health and a related stem cell transplant donor. CDR3s include the opening cysteine and the closing phenylalanine or tryptophan. A D gene is named only where the DNA matches it firmly. A clone size is listed for some rows: how often the clone was seen (once, few, many), or a class if it is expanded.

TRBJ2-7 | TRBV19 | NA | NA | TGTGCCAGTAGTATGGAACAGACAGAACAATACTCCTACGAGCAGTACTTC | CASSMEQTEQYSYEQYF
TRBJ2-7 | TRBV27 | NA | NA | TGTGCCAGCAGTCCACAGAACGGCTACGAGCAGTACTTC | CASSPQNGYEQYF
TRBJ1-1 | TRBV6-5 | NA | NA | TGTGCCAGCAGTTACCAGGGCGAACACACTGAAGCTTTCTTT | CASSYQGEHTEAFF
TRBJ2-3 | TRBV27 | NA | TRBD2 | TGTGCCAGCAGTTGGCTAGCGGGACCCACAGATACGCAGTATTTT | CASSWLAGPTDTQYF
TRBJ2-1 | TRBV7-2 | NA | TRBD2 | TGTGCCAGCAGCTCTACCGGCGGGGGGTACAATGAGCAGTTCTTC | CASSSTGGGYNEQFF
TRBJ1-1 | TRBV6-6 | NA | TRBD1 | TGTGCCAGCAGTTACTCCGACAGGGGAGACACTGAAGCTTTCTTT | CASSYSDRGDTEAFF
TRBJ2-6 | TRBV11-1 | NA | TRBD1 | TGTGCCAGCAGCTTGCGGACAGGGAGGCCTGGGGCCAACGTCCTGACTTTC | CASSLRTGRPGANVLTF
TRBJ2-7 | TRBV5-6 | NA | TRBD1 | TGTGCCAGCAGCCCCGGACAGGGCAACGAGCAGTACTTC | CASSPGQGNEQYF
TRBJ2-3 | TRBV7-3 | NA | TRBD1 | TGTGCCAGCAGCTCCGTGACAGGGGCGCTCACAGATACGCAGTATTTT | CASSSVTGALTDTQYF
TRBJ2-7 | TRBV7-8 | NA | TRBD1 | TGTGCCAGCAGCCCACAGGGGATTGGCCACGAGCAGTACTTC | CASSPQGIGHEQYF
TRBJ2-3 | TRBV6-1 | NA | NA | TGTGCCAGCAGTGAAATGGGGGCATCTAGCACAGATACGCAGTATTTT | CASSEMGASSTDTQYF
TRBJ1-2 | TRBV7-9 | NA | NA | TGCGCCAGCAGCTTAGCGCTAGGGGTTAACTGTGGCTACACCTTC | CASSLALGVNCGYTF
TRBJ1-4 | TRBV7-9 | NA | NA | TGTGCCAGCAGCTTAGCCCAGGTTGCAACTAATGAAAAACTGTTTTTT | CASSLAQVATNEKLFF
TRBJ2-7 | TRBV5-1 | NA | NA | TGCGCCAGCAGCTTAGGGGCGCCCTGGGAGCAGTACTTC | CASSLGAPWEQYF
TRBJ2-1 | TRBV27 | NA | TRBD2 | TGTGCCAGCAGTCCAAGCGGGGCACCCAATGAGCAGTTCTTC | CASSPSGAPNEQFF
TRBJ2-7 | TRBV5-1 | NA | NA | TGCGCCAGCAGCTTGGGGGCCCAGGGTGACTACGAGCAGTACTTC | CASSLGAQGDYEQYF
TRBJ2-2 | TRBV2 | NA | TRBD2 | TGTGCCAGCAGTGTTAATAGAGCTAGCGGGGGGCCCGGGGAGCTGTTTTTT | CASSVNRASGGPGELFF
TRBJ2-2 | TRBV6-6 | NA | TRBD1 | TGTGCCAGCAGTTACCAGACAGGGGTTATCGCGGGGGAGCTGTTTTTT | CASSYQTGVIAGELFF
TRBJ2-3 | TRBV4-1 | NA | TRBD2 | TGCGCCAGCAGCCAAGAACCGGCTAGCGGGGGTCCCGGAGATACGCAGTATTTT | CASSQEPASGGPGDTQYF
TRBJ2-1 | TRBV14 | once | TRBD1 | TGTGCCAGCAGCCAACTGACCGGACAGGGATCTGAGCAGTTCTTC | CASSQLTGQGSEQFF
TRBJ1-4 | TRBV5-8 | NA | NA | TGTGCCAGCAGCTTTGAGCAGAGCCCACAGGTGTTTTTT | CASSFEQSPQVFF
TRBJ2-5 | TRBV7-6 | NA | NA | TGTGCCAGCACCCCCGAGGCGAGCCAAGAGACCCAGTACTTC | CASTPEASQETQYF
TRBJ1-4 | TRBV7-9 | NA | NA | TGTGCCAGCAGCTTATACAGCCCTAATGAAAAACTGTTTTTT | CASSLYSPNEKLFF
TRBJ1-1 | TRBV19 | NA | TRBD1 | TGTGCCAGTAGTATAGACCGGGACAGGATGAACACTGAAGCTTTCTTT | CASSIDRDRMNTEAFF
TRBJ2-1 | TRBV25-1 | NA | NA | TGTGCCAGCGACAAATTAGGGGGGGCTAACAATGAGCAGTTCTTC | CASDKLGGANNEQFF
TRBJ1-2 | TRBV6-5 | NA | NA | TGTGCCAGCAGTTACTCGAATGCGGGCCTTTTCACCTTC | CASSYSNAGLFTF
TRBJ2-3 | TRBV7-9 | NA | TRBD1 | TGTGCCAGCAGCTTAGATGGGACAGGGAGACCAGATACGCAGTATTTT | CASSLDGTGRPDTQYF
TRBJ2-3 | TRBV28 | NA | TRBD2 | TGTGCCAGCACCGCGGTACTAGCGGGGGGTACAGATACGCAGTATTTT | CASTAVLAGGTDTQYF
TRBJ1-1 | TRBV15 | NA | TRBD1 | TGTGCCACCAGCAGAGCAGGACAGGGTCACGCTGAAGCTTTCTTT | CATSRAGQGHAEAFF
TRBJ2-1 | TRBV9 | NA | TRBD2 | TGTGCCAGCAGCGTAGAGGGTAGCGGGGGCTATGAGCAGTTCTTC | CASSVEGSGGYEQFF
TRBJ2-7 | TRBV15 | once | TRBD2 | TGTGCCACCAGCAGAGATAGGGAGGGACCCTACGAGCAGTACTTC | CATSRDREGPYEQYF
TRBJ1-2 | TRBV4-3 | NA | NA | TGCGCCAGCAGCCTCAATCTAGGGGGTTATGGCTACACCTTC | CASSLNLGGYGYTF
TRBJ2-7 | TRBV2 | once | NA | TGTGCCAGCAGTGACTCGAGAACTCATAAGTCCTCCTACGAGCAGTACTTC | CASSDSRTHKSSYEQYF
TRBJ2-5 | TRBV27 | NA | TRBD2 | TGTGCCAGCAGTTTATGGGCGGGGGGGCAAGAGACCCAGTACTTC | CASSLWAGGQETQYF
TRBJ2-2 | TRBV4-1 | NA | NA | TGCGCCAGCAGTCCGATGGATTCCGGGATGAACACCGGGGAGCTGTTTTTT | CASSPMDSGMNTGELFF
TRBJ2-5 | TRBV29-1 | few | NA | TGCAGCGTTGACACCGACAAGAACCAAGAGACCCAGTACTTC | CSVDTDKNQETQYF
TRBJ1-4 | TRBV2 | NA | NA | TGTGCCCTGAGGAGCAATAATGAAAAACTGTTTTTT | CALRSNNEKLFF
TRBJ2-7 | TRBV4-2 | NA | TRBD1 | TGTGCCAGCAGTCGGCCGGGACAGAACTACGAGCAGTACTTC | CASSRPGQNYEQYF
TRBJ1-5 | TRBV6-5 | NA | NA | TGTGCCAGCAGTTCCCGGGCCTTTACGGGGGAGCCCCAGCATTTT | CASSSRAFTGEPQHF
TRBJ2-1 | TRBV7-2 | NA | NA | TGTGCCAGCAGCTTAGTGTGGGCCAGCTCCTACAATGAGCAGTTCTTC | CASSLVWASSYNEQFF
TRBJ1-1 | TRBV10-3 | few | NA | TGTGCCATCAGTGAGTTAGACAGAGAGGAGAACACTGAAGCTTTCTTT | CAISELDREENTEAFF
TRBJ2-1 | TRBV21-1 | NA | NA | TGTGCCAGCAGCAAAGTCCTAGCGGGGGGGCTCAGCTCCTACAATGAGCAGTTCTTC | CASSKVLAGGLSSYNEQFF
TRBJ2-7 | TRBV4-1 | once | NA | TGCGCCAGCAGCCAAGATCCACAGGGTAGCGACGAGCAGTACTTC | CASSQDPQGSDEQYF
TRBJ2-5 | TRBV5-1 | NA | NA | TGCGCCAGCAGCTTGGTGTCAGGGGTAGGTCAAGAGACCCAGTACTTC | CASSLVSGVGQETQYF
TRBJ2-5 | TRBV4-1 | NA | TRBD2 | TGCGCCAGCAGCCAGGCGGGGGAGGTCCAGTACTTC | CASSQAGEVQYF
TRBJ2-2 | TRBV7-9 | NA | TRBD1 | TGTGCCAGCAGCTCTGTCAGGGGGCGCATTGGCACCGGGGAGCTGTTTTTT | CASSSVRGRIGTGELFF
TRBJ2-3 | TRBV7-2 | NA | TRBD1 | TGTGCCAGCAGCTTAGGGGGACAGTTCCCCACAGATACGCAGTATTTT | CASSLGGQFPTDTQYF
TRBJ2-5 | TRBV4-1 | NA | TRBD1 | TGCGCCAGCAGCAACGACGGGACAGGGAGAGAGACCCAGTACTTC | CASSNDGTGRETQYF
TRBJ2-1 | TRBV12-5 | NA | NA | TGTGCTAGTGCCTTATGGGAGGACAATGAGCAGTTCTTC | CASALWEDNEQFF
TRBJ2-7 | TRBV15 | NA | TRBD1 | TGTGCCACCAGCAGAGGACAGGGGGCGCCCAACGAGCAGTACTTC | CATSRGQGAPNEQYF